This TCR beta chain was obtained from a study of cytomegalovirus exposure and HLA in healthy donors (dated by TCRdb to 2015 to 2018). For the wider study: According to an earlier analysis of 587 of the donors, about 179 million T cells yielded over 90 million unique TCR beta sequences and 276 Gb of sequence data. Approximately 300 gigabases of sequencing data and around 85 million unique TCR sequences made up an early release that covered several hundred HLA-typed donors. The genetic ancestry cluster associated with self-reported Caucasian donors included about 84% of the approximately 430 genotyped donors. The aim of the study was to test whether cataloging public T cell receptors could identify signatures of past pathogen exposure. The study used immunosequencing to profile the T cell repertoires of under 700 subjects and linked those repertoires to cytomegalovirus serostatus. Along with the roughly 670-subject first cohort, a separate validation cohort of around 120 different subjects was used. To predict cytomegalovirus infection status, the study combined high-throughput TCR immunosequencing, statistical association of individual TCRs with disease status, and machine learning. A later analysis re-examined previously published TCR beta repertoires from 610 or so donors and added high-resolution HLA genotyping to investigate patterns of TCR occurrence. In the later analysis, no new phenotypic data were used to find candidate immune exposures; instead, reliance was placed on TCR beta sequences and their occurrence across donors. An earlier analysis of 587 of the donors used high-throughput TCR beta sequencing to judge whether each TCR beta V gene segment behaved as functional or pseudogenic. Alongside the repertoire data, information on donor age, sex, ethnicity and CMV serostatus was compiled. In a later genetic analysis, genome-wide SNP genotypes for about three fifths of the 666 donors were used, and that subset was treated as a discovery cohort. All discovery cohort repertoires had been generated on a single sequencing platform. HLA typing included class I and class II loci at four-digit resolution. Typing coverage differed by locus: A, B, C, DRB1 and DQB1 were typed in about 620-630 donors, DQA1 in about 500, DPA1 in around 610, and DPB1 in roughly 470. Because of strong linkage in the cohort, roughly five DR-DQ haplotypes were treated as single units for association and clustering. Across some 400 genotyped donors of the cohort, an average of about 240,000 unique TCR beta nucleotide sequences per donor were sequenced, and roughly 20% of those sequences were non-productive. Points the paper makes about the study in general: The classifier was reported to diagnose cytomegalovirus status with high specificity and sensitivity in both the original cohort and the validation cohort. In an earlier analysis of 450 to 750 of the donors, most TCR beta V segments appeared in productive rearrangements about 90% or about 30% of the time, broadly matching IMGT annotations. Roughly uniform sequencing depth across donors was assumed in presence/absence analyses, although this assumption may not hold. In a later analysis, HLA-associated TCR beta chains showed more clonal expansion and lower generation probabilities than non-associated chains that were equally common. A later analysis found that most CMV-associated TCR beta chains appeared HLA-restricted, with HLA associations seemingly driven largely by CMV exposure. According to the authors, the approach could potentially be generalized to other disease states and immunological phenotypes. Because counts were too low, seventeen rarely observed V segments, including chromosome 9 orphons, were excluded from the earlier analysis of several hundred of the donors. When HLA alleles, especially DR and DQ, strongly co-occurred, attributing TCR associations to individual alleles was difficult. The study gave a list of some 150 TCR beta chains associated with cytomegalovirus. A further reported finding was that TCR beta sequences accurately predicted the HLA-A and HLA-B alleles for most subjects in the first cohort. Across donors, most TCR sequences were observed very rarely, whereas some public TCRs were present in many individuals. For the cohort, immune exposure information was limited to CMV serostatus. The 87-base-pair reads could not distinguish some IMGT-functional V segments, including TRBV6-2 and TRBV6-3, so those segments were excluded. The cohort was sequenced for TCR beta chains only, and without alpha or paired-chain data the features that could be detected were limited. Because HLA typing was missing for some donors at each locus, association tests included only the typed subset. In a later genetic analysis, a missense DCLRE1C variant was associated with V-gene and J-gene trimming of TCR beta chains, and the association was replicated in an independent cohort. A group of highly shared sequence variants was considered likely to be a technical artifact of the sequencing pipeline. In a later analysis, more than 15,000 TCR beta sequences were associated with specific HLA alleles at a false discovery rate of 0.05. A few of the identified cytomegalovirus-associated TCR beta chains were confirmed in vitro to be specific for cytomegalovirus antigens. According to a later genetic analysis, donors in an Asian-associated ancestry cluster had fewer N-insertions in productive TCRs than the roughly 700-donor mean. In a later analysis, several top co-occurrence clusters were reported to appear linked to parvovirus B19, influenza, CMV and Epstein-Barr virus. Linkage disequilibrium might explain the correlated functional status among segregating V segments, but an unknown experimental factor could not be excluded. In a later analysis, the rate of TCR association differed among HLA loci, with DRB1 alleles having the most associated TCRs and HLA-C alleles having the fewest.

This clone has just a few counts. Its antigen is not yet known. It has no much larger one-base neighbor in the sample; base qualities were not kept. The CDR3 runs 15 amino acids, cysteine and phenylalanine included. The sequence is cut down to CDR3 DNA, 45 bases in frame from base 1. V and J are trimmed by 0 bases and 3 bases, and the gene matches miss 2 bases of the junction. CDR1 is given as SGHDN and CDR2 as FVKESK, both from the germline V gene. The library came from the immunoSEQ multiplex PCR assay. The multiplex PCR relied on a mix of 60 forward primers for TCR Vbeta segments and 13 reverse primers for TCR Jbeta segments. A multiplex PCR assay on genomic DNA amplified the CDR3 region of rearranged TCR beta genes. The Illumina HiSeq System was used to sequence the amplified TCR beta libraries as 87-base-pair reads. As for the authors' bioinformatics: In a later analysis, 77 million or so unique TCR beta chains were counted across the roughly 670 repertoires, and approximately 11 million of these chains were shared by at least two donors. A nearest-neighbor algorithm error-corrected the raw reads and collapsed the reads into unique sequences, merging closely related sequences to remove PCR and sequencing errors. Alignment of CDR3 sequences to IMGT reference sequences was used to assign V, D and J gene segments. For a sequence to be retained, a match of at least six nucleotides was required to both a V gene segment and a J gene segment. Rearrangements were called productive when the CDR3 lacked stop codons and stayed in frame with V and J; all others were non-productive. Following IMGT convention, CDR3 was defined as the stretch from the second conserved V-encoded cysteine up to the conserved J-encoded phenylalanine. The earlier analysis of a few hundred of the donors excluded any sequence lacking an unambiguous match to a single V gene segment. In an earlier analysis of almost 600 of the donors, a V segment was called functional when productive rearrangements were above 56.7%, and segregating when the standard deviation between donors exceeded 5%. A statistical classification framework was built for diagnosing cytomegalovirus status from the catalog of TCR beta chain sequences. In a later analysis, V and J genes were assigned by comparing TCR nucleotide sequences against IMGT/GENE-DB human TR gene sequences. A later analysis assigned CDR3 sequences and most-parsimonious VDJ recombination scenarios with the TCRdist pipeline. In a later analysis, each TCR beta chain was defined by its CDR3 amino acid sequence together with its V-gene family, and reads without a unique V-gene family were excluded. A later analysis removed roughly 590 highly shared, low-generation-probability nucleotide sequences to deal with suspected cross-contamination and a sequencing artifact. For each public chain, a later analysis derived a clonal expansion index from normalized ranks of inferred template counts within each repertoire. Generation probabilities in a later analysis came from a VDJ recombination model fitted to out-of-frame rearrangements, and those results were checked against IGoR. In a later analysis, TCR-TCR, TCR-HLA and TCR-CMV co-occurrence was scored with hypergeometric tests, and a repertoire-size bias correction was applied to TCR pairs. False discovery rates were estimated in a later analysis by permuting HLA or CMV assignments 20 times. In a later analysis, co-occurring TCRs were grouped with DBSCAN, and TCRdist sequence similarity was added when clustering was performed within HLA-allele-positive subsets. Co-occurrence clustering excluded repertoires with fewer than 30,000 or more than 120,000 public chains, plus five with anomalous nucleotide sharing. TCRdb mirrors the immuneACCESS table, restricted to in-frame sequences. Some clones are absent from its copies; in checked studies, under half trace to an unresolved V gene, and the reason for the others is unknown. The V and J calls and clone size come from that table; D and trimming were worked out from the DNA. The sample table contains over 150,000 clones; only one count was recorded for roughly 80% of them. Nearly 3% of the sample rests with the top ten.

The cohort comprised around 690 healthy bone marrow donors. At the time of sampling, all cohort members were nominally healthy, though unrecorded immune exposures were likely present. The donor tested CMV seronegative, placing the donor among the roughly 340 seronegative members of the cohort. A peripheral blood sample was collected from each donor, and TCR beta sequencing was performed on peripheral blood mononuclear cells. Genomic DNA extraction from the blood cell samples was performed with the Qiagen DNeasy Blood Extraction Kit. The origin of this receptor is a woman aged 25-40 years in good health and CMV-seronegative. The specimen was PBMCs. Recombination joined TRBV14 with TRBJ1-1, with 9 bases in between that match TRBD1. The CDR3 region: CASSQEGQGYTEAFF. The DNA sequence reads TGTGCCAGCAGCCAAGAGGGACAGGGATACACTGAAGCTTTCTTT.